The T cell receptor (beta chain) described here comes from a study of blood T cell repertoires in COVID-19. Per the study methods: Amplifying reference gene primers gave estimates of nucleated cell counts. Clones were read by immunoSEQ multiplex PCR, and TCRdb kept only the in-frame ones, dropping some. That table is the source of V, J and clone size, and D and trimming were worked out from the DNA. The table shows about 220,000 clones, with more than 80% occurring only once. In its sample, this clone was seen once. Those enrolled, adults aged 18 to 89 years, came from around 24 US areas. Researchers sorted participants into cohorts using their self-reported clinical history. This clonotype originated in a woman aged 40 to 50 with acute COVID-19. The sample consisted of PBMCs or T cells enriched from blood (not recorded which).

The CDR3 DNA sequence: TGTGCCAGCAGTTTCGATCCAGGGGTCACTGAAGCTTTCTTT. As protein: CASSFDPGVTEAFF. V and J are TRBV6-5 and TRBJ1-1; D perhaps matches TRBD1 (6 bases). The CDR3 loop spans 14 amino acids. Germline loops: CDR1 MNHEY, CDR2 SVGAGI. The V gene lost 4 bases and the J gene lost 4 bases, with 13 bases spanning the gap.